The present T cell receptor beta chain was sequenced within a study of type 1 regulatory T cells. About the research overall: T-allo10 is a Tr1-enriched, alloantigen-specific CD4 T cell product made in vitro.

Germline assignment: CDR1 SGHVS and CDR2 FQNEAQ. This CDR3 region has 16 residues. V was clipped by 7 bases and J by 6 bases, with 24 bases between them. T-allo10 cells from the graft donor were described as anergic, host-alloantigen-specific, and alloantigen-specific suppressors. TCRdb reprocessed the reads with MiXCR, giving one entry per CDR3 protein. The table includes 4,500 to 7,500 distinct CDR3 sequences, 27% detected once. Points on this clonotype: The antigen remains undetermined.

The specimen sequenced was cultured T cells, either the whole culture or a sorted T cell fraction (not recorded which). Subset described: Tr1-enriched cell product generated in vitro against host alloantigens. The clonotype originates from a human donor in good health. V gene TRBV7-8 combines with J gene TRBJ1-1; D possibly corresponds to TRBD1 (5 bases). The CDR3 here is CASTGRRRGKLAEAFF. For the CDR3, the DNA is TGTGCCAGCACCGGTCGTCGTAGGGGCAAACTTGCTGAAGCTTTCTTT.